The rows below give T cell receptor beta chains drawn from one sample of a study of cytomegalovirus exposure and HLA in healthy donors. Sequenced by immunoSEQ multiplex PCR; TCRdb stores in-frame clones only, minus some. This sample has 49,000 or so clones, with approximately 85% found just once. The sample taken for sequencing was PBMCs. The origin of the receptors is a boy between 10 and 17 years old in good health and CMV-seropositive. CDR3s include the opening cysteine and the closing phenylalanine or tryptophan. A D gene is named only where the DNA matches it firmly. For some rows the clone size is stated as once, few or many, or as a class when expanded; others skip it.

clone_size j_call v_call d_call cdr3_aa cdr3_nt
. TRBJ2-7 TRBV11-3 TRBD1 CASSLENRGLSHEQYF TGTGCCAGCAGCTTAGAAAATAGGGGGCTTTCCCACGAGCAGTACTTC
. TRBJ2-5 TRBV7-7 . CASSLEAEETQYF TGTGCTAGCAGCTTGGAGGCGGAAGAGACCCAGTACTTC
. TRBJ1-5 TRBV7-2 . CASSSQGGNQPQHF TGTGCCAGCAGCTCACAGGGAGGCAATCAGCCCCAGCATTTT
. TRBJ2-1 TRBV2 TRBD2 CASSEAGGGNEQFF TGTGCCAGCAGCGAGGCGGGGGGGGGAAATGAGCAGTTCTTC
few TRBJ2-1 TRBV6-6 . CASRAERNEQFF TGTGCCAGCAGGGCTGAGCGGAATGAGCAGTTCTTC
. TRBJ2-7 TRBV5-1 . CASSLGVTSKQYF TGCGCCAGCAGCTTGGGAGTTACTTCAAAGCAGTACTTC
. TRBJ2-7 TRBV10-1 . CASSESGTHSSYEQYF TGCGCCAGCAGTGAGTCCGGGACTCACAGCTCCTACGAGCAGTACTTC
. TRBJ2-7 TRBV6-6 . CASSYSRGINYEQYF TGTGCCAGCAGTTACAGCCGGGGGATAAACTACGAGCAGTACTTC
few TRBJ2-1 TRBV14 TRBD1 CASSHLGQGGGNEQFF TGTGCCAGCAGCCACCTGGGACAGGGAGGGGGTAATGAGCAGTTCTTC
few TRBJ2-7 TRBV18 . CASSRSGRTREQYF TGTGCCAGCTCACGGTCCGGTCGTACCCGCGAGCAGTACTTC
. TRBJ1-2 TRBV5-1 . CASTEGGRYTF TGCGCCAGCACGGAAGGGGGTCGCTACACCTTC
once TRBJ1-5 TRBV7-9 . CASSPIQVNQPQHF TGTGCCAGCAGTCCTATCCAGGTCAATCAGCCCCAGCATTTT
. TRBJ2-7 TRBV14 . CASSPLGQIGDYEQYF TGTGCCAGCAGCCCCCTCGGACAGATTGGGGACTACGAGCAGTACTTC
. TRBJ1-2 TRBV6-1 . CASIWGPINYGYTF TGTGCCAGCATCTGGGGGCCGATAAACTATGGCTACACCTTC
once TRBJ2-3 TRBV7-9 . CASRPIIYLTAEDTQYF TGTGCCAGCAGGCCCATCATTTACCTTACCGCCGAGGATACGCAGTATTTT
. TRBJ1-5 TRBV4-2 TRBD1 CASSQAVGQAVLAQHF TGTGCCAGCAGCCAAGCGGTGGGACAGGCGGTTTTGGCCCAGCATTTT
. TRBJ2-1 TRBV4-1 . CASSQEGTTSWNEQFF TGCGCCAGCAGCCAAGAAGGGACAACCTCGTGGAATGAGCAGTTCTTC
. TRBJ2-3 TRBV13 TRBD1 CASSQTGAFTDTQYF TGTGCCAGCAGCCAGACAGGGGCATTCACAGATACGCAGTATTTT
. TRBJ2-7 TRBV27 . CASSLPPRQYF TGTGCCAGCAGTTTACCCCCTCGGCAGTACTTC
. TRBJ2-2 TRBV5-8 . CASSFLSRVLGTNTGELFF TGTGCCAGCAGCTTTCTCTCGCGCGTCCTAGGCACGAACACCGGGGAGCTGTTTTTT
. TRBJ2-1 TRBV13 TRBD1 CASSPLRDRSFYEQFF TGTGCCAGCAGTCCCCTCCGGGACAGGAGTTTTTATGAGCAGTTCTTC
. TRBJ1-1 TRBV6-5 TRBD1 CASRSTGVGEAFF TGTGCCAGCAGGTCCACAGGGGTTGGTGAAGCTTTCTTT
. TRBJ2-5 TRBV7-2 TRBD2 CASSLRRVGGVRWETQYF TGTGCCAGCAGCTTGAGACGAGTGGGGGGGGTCAGGTGGGAGACCCAGTACTTC
. TRBJ1-1 TRBV2 . CATSPLGTEAFF TGTGCCACCAGCCCCCTCGGGACTGAAGCTTTCTTT
. TRBJ1-1 TRBV1 . CTSSQVGSNRKRQNTEAFF TGCACCAGCAGCCAAGTAGGATCGAATAGAAAGAGGCAGAACACTGAAGCTTTCTTT
. TRBJ1-1 TRBV6-5 TRBD1 CASRLGTGSEAFF TGTGCCAGCAGGCTCGGGACAGGGAGTGAAGCTTTCTTT
. TRBJ2-2 TRBV5-1 . CASSLSSGGTTGELFF TGCGCCAGCAGCTTGTCTTCAGGGGGGACCACCGGGGAGCTGTTTTTT
few TRBJ2-3 TRBV4-2 TRBD2 CASRGTSNADTQYF TGTGCCAGCAGGGGGACTAGCAACGCAGATACGCAGTATTTT
. TRBJ1-1 TRBV25-1 . CASSEYYTTGSAFF TGTGCCAGCAGTGAATACTATACCACGGGGTCGGCTTTCTTT
. TRBJ1-4 TRBV7-2 TRBD1 CASSRLGQGNEKLFF TGTGCCAGCAGCAGACTGGGACAGGGGAATGAAAAACTGTTTTTT
. TRBJ1-6 TRBV6-6 . CATKAGGGSPLHF TGTGCTACCAAGGCGGGTGGGGGCTCACCCCTCCACTTT
. TRBJ2-5 TRBV18 . CASATLGGETQYF TGTGCCAGCGCTACCCTAGGAGGAGAGACCCAGTACTTC
. TRBJ2-1 TRBV6-5 . CASRAGYNEQFF TGTGCCAGCAGGGCAGGGTACAATGAGCAGTTCTTC
. TRBJ2-7 TRBV5-4 TRBD2 CASSLDAGTSGAEQYF TGTGCCAGCAGCTTGGATGCTGGGACTAGCGGGGCCGAGCAGTACTTC
few TRBJ2-6 TRBV19 . CATEKTGSPSGGANVLTF TGTGCCACGGAAAAGACCGGGTCGCCCTCGGGTGGGGCCAACGTCCTGACTTTC
. TRBJ2-2 TRBV9 . CASSPRPGDPEKNGELFF TGTGCCAGCAGCCCGCGCCCAGGGGACCCAGAGAAAAACGGGGAGCTGTTTTTT
. TRBJ1-2 TRBV28 . CASSFLAERQYGYTF TGTGCCAGCAGTTTTCTCGCCGAGAGGCAGTATGGCTACACCTTC
. TRBJ1-6 TRBV6-5 . CASSLQVFNSPLHF TGTGCCAGCAGTTTGCAGGTTTTTAATTCACCCCTCCACTTT
. TRBJ2-3 TRBV7-7 . CASSLGPIFIGGSTDTQYF TGTGCTAGCAGCTTAGGGCCCATCTTCATAGGGGGTAGCACAGATACGCAGTATTTT
. TRBJ1-1 TRBV10-3 TRBD1 CATAGGHEAFF TGTGCCACCGCAGGGGGCCACGAAGCTTTCTTT
. TRBJ1-1 TRBV9 . CASSISQDSEAFF TGTGCCAGCAGCATCTCTCAGGACAGTGAAGCTTTCTTT
. TRBJ1-1 TRBV7-6 TRBD1 CASSPMSGGYTEAFF TGTGCCAGCAGCCCGATGTCAGGGGGCTACACTGAAGCTTTCTTT
. TRBJ2-1 TRBV27 TRBD2 CASTGLADNEQFF TGTGCCAGCACGGGACTAGCGGACAATGAGCAGTTCTTC
few TRBJ1-3 TRBV5-1 . CASSPGSGNTIYF TGCGCCAGCAGCCCGGGCTCTGGAAACACCATATATTTT
. TRBJ2-7 TRBV4-1 . CASSPIHEPAYEQYF TGCGCCAGCAGCCCTATCCACGAACCTGCCTACGAGCAGTACTTC
. TRBJ2-7 TRBV11-2 TRBD2 CASSLGLAGGYSYEQYF TGTGCCAGCAGCTTGGGACTAGCGGGGGGGTACTCCTACGAGCAGTACTTC
. TRBJ1-5 TRBV4-1 . CASSQRGGDQPQHF TGCGCCAGCAGCCAAAGGGGGGGGGATCAGCCCCAGCATTTT
once TRBJ2-3 TRBV7-3 . CASSLSPTGVTQYF TGTGCCAGCAGCTTAAGCCCCACCGGGGTTACGCAGTATTTT
few TRBJ2-7 TRBV5-1 TRBD1 CASSLGILRDRGSYEQYF TGCGCCAGCAGCTTGGGGATCCTCCGGGACAGGGGATCCTACGAGCAGTACTTC
. TRBJ1-1 TRBV10-3 . CAISDVNAHRAFF TGTGCCATCAGTGATGTCAATGCCCACAGGGCTTTCTTT
. TRBJ2-1 TRBV6-1 TRBD2 CASSEWGGYNEQLF TGTGCCAGCAGTGAGTGGGGGGGATACAATGAGCAGCTCTTC
few TRBJ2-1 TRBV2 . CASRGGASYNEQFF TGTGCCAGCAGGGGGGGGGCCTCCTACAATGAGCAGTTCTTC
once TRBJ2-1 TRBV2 TRBD2 CATLPPHGLAELGEQFF TGTGCCACCCTCCCCCCCCACGGACTAGCGGAATTGGGTGAGCAGTTCTTC